This T cell receptor beta chain derives from a study of T cell changes during pregnancy in multiple sclerosis. Clones were sequenced by immunoSEQ multiplex PCR, and TCRdb holds only the in-frame ones, with some missing. The sample holds more than 65,000 clones, about 92% seen once. The CDR3 is made up of 13 amino acids. Germline values: CDR1 KGHSH, CDR2 LQKENI. V gave up 3 bases and J gave up 0 bases, with 5 bases separating them. This sequence originates from a female donor with multiple sclerosis, enrolled in a pregnancy study. The chain links TRBV18 to TRBJ1-1; no clear D. This sample comprised CD4+ T cells from peripheral blood mononuclear cells, obtained before pregnancy. The CDR3 spells CASSPEMNTEAFF. CDR3 bases: TGTGCCAGCTCACCGGAGATGAACACTGAAGCTTTCTTT.